This T cell receptor (beta chain) is drawn from a study of sequential checkpoint blockade in melanoma. Repertoires were generated with immunoSEQ multiplex PCR, while TCRdb's copy carries only in-frame clones and drops some. The sample shows more than 9,000 clones, around 75% of them seen only once. V shed 4 bases and J 3 bases; nucleotides not matched to a gene: 2. Germline V gene sequence: CDR1 SGHNT, CDR2 YYREEE (reference sequence). This CDR3 is built from 13 residues. Treatment denoted: randomized to nivolumab then ipilimumab (arm A) or the reverse (arm B). V gene TRBV5-4 combines with J gene TRBJ1-1; 8 bases fit TRBD1. This clonotype was obtained from a human donor with melanoma. The starting material was CD8+ T cells sorted from blood (inferred from file names), obtained from a patient given nivolumab and ipilimumab in sequence. The CDR3 region is CASSGTGYTEAFF. CDR3 in DNA: TGTGCCAGCAGCGGGACAGGATACACTGAAGCTTTCTTT.